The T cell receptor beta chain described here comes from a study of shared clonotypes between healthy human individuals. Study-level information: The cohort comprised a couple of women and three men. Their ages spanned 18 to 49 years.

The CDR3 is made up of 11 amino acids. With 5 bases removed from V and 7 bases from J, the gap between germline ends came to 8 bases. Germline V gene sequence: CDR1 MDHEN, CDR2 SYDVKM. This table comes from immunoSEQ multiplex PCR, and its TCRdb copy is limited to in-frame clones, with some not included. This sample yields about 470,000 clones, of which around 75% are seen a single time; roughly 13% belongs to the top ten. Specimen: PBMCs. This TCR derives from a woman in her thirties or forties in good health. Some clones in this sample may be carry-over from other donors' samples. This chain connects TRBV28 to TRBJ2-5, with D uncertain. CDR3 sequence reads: CASSPAGTQYF. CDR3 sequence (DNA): TGTGCCAGCAGTCCCGCTGGGACCCAGTACTTC.